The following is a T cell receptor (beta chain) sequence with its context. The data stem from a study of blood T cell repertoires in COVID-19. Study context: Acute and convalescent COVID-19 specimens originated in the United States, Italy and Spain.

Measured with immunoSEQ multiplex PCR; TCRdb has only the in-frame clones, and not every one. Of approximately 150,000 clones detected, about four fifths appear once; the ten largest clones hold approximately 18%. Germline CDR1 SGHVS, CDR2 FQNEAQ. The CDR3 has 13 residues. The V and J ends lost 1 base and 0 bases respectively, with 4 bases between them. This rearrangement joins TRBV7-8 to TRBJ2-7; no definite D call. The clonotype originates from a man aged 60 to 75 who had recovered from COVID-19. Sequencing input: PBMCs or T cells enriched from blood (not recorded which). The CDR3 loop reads CASSLGLSYEQYF. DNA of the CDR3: TGTGCCAGCAGCTTAGGTCTCTCCTACGAGCAGTACTTC.